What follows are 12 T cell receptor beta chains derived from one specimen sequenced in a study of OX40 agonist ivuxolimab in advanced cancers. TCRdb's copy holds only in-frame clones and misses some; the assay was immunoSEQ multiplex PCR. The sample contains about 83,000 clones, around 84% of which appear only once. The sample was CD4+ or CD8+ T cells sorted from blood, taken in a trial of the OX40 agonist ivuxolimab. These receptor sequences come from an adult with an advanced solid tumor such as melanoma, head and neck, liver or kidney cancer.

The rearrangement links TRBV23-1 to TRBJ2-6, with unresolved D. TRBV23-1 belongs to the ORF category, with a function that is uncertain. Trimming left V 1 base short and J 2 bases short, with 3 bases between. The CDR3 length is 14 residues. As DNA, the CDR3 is TGCGCCAGCAGTCAATGCACTGGGGCCAACGTCCTGACTTTC. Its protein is CASSQCTGANVLTF.

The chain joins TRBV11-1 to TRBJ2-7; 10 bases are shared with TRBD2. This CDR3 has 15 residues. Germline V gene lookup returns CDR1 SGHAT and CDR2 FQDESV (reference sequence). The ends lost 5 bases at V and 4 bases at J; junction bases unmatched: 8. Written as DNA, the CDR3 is TGTGCCAGCAGCGTTAAGCGGGGGGGCCGTTACGAGCAGTACTTC. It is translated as CASSVKRGGRYEQYF. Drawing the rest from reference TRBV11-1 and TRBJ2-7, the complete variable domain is EAEVAQSPRYKITEKSQAVAFWCDPISGHATLYWYRQILGQGPELLVQFQDESVVDDSQLPKDRFSAERLKGVDSTLKIQPAELGDSAMYLCASSVKRGGRYEQYFGPGTRLTVT.

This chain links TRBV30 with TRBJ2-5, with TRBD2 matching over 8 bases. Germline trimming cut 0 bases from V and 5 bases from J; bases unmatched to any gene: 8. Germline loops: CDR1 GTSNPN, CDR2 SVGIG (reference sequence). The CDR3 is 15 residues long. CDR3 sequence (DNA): TGTGCCTGGAGTGTGCGGGGGGCGAGTTGGGAGACCCAGTACTTC. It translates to CAWSVRGASWETQYF.

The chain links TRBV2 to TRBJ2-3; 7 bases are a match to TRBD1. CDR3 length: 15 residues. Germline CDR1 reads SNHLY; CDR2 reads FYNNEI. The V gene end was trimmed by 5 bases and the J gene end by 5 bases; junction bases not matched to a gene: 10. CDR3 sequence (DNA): TGTGCCAGCAGTAAGGCCAGGGGGTATGAAGATACGCAGTATTTT. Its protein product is CASSKARGYEDTQYF.

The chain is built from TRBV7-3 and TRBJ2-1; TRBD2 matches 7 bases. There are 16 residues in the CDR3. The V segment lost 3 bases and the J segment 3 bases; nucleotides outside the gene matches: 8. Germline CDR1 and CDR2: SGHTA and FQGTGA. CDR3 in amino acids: CASSLSSGAVYNEQFF. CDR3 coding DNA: TGTGCCAGCAGCTTGTCGAGCGGGGCCGTCTACAATGAGCAGTTCTTC.

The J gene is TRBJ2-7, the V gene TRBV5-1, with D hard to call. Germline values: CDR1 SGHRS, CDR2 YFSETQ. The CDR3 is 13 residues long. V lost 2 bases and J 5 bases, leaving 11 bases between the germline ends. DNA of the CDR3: TGCGCCAGCAGCTTATCGGGTAAAGACGAGCAGTACTTC. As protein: CASSLSGKDEQYF.

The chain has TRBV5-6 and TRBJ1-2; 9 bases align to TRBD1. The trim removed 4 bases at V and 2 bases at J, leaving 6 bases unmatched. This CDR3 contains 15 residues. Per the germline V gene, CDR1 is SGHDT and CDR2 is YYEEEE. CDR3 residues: CASSMWDRVNYGYTF. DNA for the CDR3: TGTGCCAGCAGCATGTGGGACAGGGTCAACTATGGCTACACCTTC.

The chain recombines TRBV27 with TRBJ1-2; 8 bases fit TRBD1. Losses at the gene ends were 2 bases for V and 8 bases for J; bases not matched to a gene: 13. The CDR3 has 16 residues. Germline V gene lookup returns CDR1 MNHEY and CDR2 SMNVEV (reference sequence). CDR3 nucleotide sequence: TGTGCCAGCAGTTTAACCTCCAAGGACAGGGAGCGGGGCTACACCTTC. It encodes CASSLTSKDRERGYTF.

CDR3 DNA: TGTGCCAGCAGCACCCAAGGGCCGGGACAGGGACACTATGGCTACACCTTC. It specifies CASSTQGPGQGHYGYTF. The chain recombines TRBV7-2 with TRBJ1-2, with TRBD1 identical over 9 bases. Germline assignment: CDR1 SGHTA and CDR2 FQGNSA. V dropped 5 bases and J dropped 3; count of bases not matched to a gene: 13. The CDR3 loop spans 17 amino acids.

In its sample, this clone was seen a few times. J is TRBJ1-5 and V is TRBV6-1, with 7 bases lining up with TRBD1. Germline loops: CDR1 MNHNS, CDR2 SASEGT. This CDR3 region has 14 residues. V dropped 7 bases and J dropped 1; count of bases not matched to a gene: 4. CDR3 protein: CASNRGSSNQPQHF. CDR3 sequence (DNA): TGTGCCAGCAACAGGGGCTCCAGCAATCAGCCCCAGCATTTT.

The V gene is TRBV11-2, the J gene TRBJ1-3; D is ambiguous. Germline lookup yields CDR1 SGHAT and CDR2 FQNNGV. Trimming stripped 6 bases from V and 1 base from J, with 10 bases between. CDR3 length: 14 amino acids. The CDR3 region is CASSRGSSGNTIYF. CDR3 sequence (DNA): TGTGCCAGCAGTCGAGGTTCGTCTGGAAACACCATATATTTT.

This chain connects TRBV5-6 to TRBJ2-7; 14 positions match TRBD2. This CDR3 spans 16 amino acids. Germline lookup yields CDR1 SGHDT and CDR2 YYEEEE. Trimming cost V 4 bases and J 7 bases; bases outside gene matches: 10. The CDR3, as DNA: TGTGCCAGCAGCCCTGACAAGGGACTAGCGGGGGAAGAGCAGTACTTC. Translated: CASSPDKGLAGEEQYF.